Listed here is a single TCR beta chain. What this receptor recognizes is not known. It has no much larger one-base neighbor in the sample; base qualities were not kept. The data belong to a study of control samples from healthy donors and cancer patients (dated by TCRdb to the early 2020s). Library preparation was by the immunoSEQ multiplex PCR assay. The clones in this table, taken by TCRdb from immuneACCESS, are in-frame only. Not every clone is retained; where verified, under half of the shortfall comes from an unresolved V gene, and the cause of the rest is unknown. For this sample the table gives more than 150,000 clones, of which 85% to 95% were detected only once. Jointly, the top ten make up more than 1.1% of the sample. The CDR3 runs 16 residues from the cysteine to the phenylalanine. Only the CDR3 portion is preserved as DNA: 48 bases, with reading frame beginning at the first base. Sequences SEHNR (CDR1) and FQNEAQ (CDR2) are obtained from the germline V gene (reference sequence). The junction shows trimming of 5 bases on V and 1 base on J, and the gene matches do not reach 10 bases of it.

Sequencing used blood. This sequence was found in a man aged 18-30 years in good health. This chain is built from TRBV7-9 and TRBJ2-5; 7 junctional bases match TRBD1. CDR3 reads: CASSRFSGTVQETQYF. Read as DNA, the sequence is TGTGCCAGCAGCCGTTTTTCCGGGACAGTCCAAGAGACCCAGTACTTC.